A single sample is the source of the 21 T cell receptor beta chains below, sequenced in a study of blood T cell repertoires in COVID-19. Assay used: immunoSEQ multiplex PCR; TCRdb lists only in-frame clones, some missing. The data show over 110,000 clones, 84% seen once. Source material: peripheral blood. The receptors derive from a man aged 55-75 years with active or convalescent COVID-19.

Concerning this clone: The junction differs from germline at one of its ends, possibly a read error. The rearrangement joins TRBV12-3 or TRBV12-4 to TRBJ1-2, with TRBD1 identical over 7 bases. The CDR3 spans 12 residues. This CDR3 is CASSPADRVRDF. The CDR3 DNA reads as TGTGCCAGCAGTCCAGCCGACAGGGTGCGCGACTTC.

This chain links TRBV7-8 with TRBJ2-7; 11 bases agree with TRBD2. This CDR3 has 16 residues. V gave up 4 bases and J gave up 2 bases; unmatched junction bases: 7. Germline-derived CDR1 and CDR2 are SGHVS and FQNEAQ. CDR3 loop: CASSYAGTSGTYEQYV. CDR3 in DNA: TGTGCCAGCAGCTACGCCGGGACTAGCGGCACCTACGAGCAGTACGTC.

The rearrangement uses TRBV18 and TRBJ1-4; a weak D match, TRBD1 (5 bases). Germline V gene lookup returns CDR1 KGHSH and CDR2 LQKENI. This CDR3 region has 14 residues. Trimming stripped 2 bases from V and 5 bases from J, with 9 bases between. CDR3 in amino acids: CASSPSAGNEKLFF. The CDR3 coding sequence is TGTGCCAGCTCACCAAGTGCAGGGAATGAAAAACTGTTTTTT.

The rearrangement uses TRBV3-1 (or the pseudogene TRBV3-2) and TRBJ1-1; TRBD1 agrees at 8 bases. Losses at the gene ends were 4 bases for V and 4 bases for J; bases not matched to a gene: 2. This CDR3 is built from 13 residues. Germline assignment: CDR1 LGHDT and CDR2 YNNKEL (reference sequence). In nucleotides, the CDR3 is TGTGCCAGCAGCCCAGGACAGGGCACTGAAGCTTTCTTT. It codes for CASSPGQGTEAFF.

This chain uses TRBV6-6 with TRBJ2-1; 8 bases align to TRBD1. The V gene's germline CDR1 is MNHNY and CDR2 SVGAGI (reference sequence). The CDR3 has 14 residues. Trimming cost V 2 bases and J 5 bases; bases outside gene matches: 2. CDR3 protein: CASSYPGQDNEQFF. The CDR3 bases are TGTGCCAGCAGTTACCCGGGACAGGACAATGAGCAGTTCTTC.

The chain combines TRBV19 with TRBJ2-7; no clear D gene. The CDR3 length is 13 residues. Trimming removed 3 bases at V and 3 bases at J, with 9 bases between. The germline V gene has CDR1 LNHDA and CDR2 SQIVND (reference sequence). DNA of the CDR3: TGTGCCAGTAGTATCCCCCCTAGCTACGAGCAGTACTTC. Translation: CASSIPPSYEQYF.

This clone was picked up one time. This chain links TRBV6-2 or TRBV6-3 with TRBJ2-1; the D gene is possibly TRBD2 (6 bases). Per the germline V gene, CDR1 is MNHEY and CDR2 is SVGEGT. Trimming stripped 4 bases from V and 6 bases from J, with 13 bases between. The CDR3 is made up of 14 amino acids. CDR3: CASSLTGTRNEQFF. CDR3 in DNA: TGTGCCAGCAGTTTAACCGGGACTCGCAATGAGCAGTTCTTC.

The rearrangement links TRBV6-2 or TRBV6-3 to TRBJ1-2; 10 nucleotides line up with TRBD1. Germline V gives CDR1 MNHEY, CDR2 SVGEGT. Trimming cost V 6 bases and J 7 bases; bases outside gene matches: 5. The length of the CDR3 is 13 residues. DNA for the CDR3: TGTGCCAGCAGCTGGGACAGGGGCGTTGGCTACACCTTC. The encoded protein is CASSWDRGVGYTF.

The V gene is TRBV19, the J gene TRBJ2-1; 9 bases map to TRBD1. The germline V gene encodes CDR1 LNHDA and CDR2 SQIVND (reference sequence). The CDR3 consists of 15 residues. V shed 7 bases, J shed 7 bases, and the junction held 11 bases outside the gene matches. The CDR3 bases are TGTGCCAGTACCGCACAGGGGGCGGCCAATAATGAGCAGTTCTTC. Residues: CASTAQGAANNEQFF.

The chain is built from TRBV10-2 and TRBJ2-2; D may be TRBD1 (6 bases). The CDR3 extends over 14 amino acids. Germline assignment: CDR1 WSHSY and CDR2 SAAADI. V lost 7 bases and J lost 5, with 14 bases in between. The CDR3 spells CASTTGILTGELFF. CDR3 sequence (DNA): TGCGCCAGCACCACAGGGATTTTAACCGGGGAGCTGTTTTTT.

CDR3 DNA sequence: TGTGCCAGCAGTTACGTCGTTGGAGGGCTGAACACTGAAGCTTTCTTT. Its protein is CASSYVVGGLNTEAFF. The chain carries TRBV6-2 or TRBV6-3 and TRBJ1-1; D gene ambiguous. Germline V gene lookup returns CDR1 MNHEY and CDR2 SVGEGT. This CDR3 is 16 amino acids long. With 2 bases removed from V and 0 bases from J, the gap between germline ends came to 13 bases.

J is TRBJ1-5 and V is TRBV5-8, with D hard to call. Germline V gene lookup returns CDR1 SGHTS and CDR2 YDEGEE. The CDR3 spans 15 residues. Trimming took 2 bases from V and 3 from J, leaving 12 bases between them. The CDR3 DNA sequence: TGTGCCAGCAGCTTCCCGGGGTTCGTCAATCAGCCCCAGCATTTT. It specifies CASSFPGFVNQPQHF.

The V and J genes are TRBV7-9 and TRBJ1-1, with a tentative D call TRBD1 (5 bases). The CDR3 spans 15 residues. The V gene's germline CDR1 is SEHNR and CDR2 FQNEAQ (reference sequence). Trimming stripped 3 bases from V and 6 bases from J, with 17 bases between. For the CDR3, the DNA is TGTGCCAGCAGCTTGTCAAGTCAGGGTTCTCCTGAAGCTTTCTTT. This gives the protein CASSLSSQGSPEAFF.

This chain joins TRBV29-1 and TRBJ2-1, with D hard to call. This CDR3 is 14 amino acids long. The germline V gene encodes CDR1 SQVTM and CDR2 ANQGSEA. Trimming left V 2 bases short and J 6 bases short, with 14 bases between. CDR3 loop: CSVEIPTRFNEQFF. In DNA, the CDR3 is TGCAGCGTTGAAATCCCAACTCGGTTCAATGAGCAGTTCTTC.

The gene calls are TRBV11-3 and TRBJ1-1; D may be TRBD1 (6 bases). The CDR3 runs 15 residues. CDR1 and CDR2 (germline): SGHNT, YENEEA. V was clipped by 1 base and J by 3 bases, with 12 bases between them. This CDR3 reads CASSLVPGQYTEAFF. CDR3 DNA: TGTGCCAGCAGCTTAGTACCTGGACAGTACACTGAAGCTTTCTTT.

The chain combines TRBV11-3 with TRBJ2-1, with D perhaps matching TRBD2 (6 bases). Trimming removed 5 bases from V and 2 bases from J, with 16 bases in between. Per germline, CDR1 SGHNT and CDR2 YENEEA. The CDR3 spans 16 residues. The CDR3 DNA is TGTGCCAGCAGCCCCAAGGGGCGGGGCCCCTACAATGAGCAGTTCTTC. Its translation is CASSPKGRGPYNEQFF.

This sequence joins TRBV19 and TRBJ2-7; 7 bases are a match to TRBD1. The CDR3 extends over 15 amino acids. Germline V CDR1 and CDR2: LNHDA, SQIVND (reference sequence). Germline trimming cut 0 bases from V and 6 bases from J; bases unmatched to any gene: 8. As DNA, the CDR3 is TGTGCCAGTAGTATAGATTTAAGAGACAGGGCCGAGCAGTACTTC. Its protein product is CASSIDLRDRAEQYF.

This clone has just one count. J is TRBJ2-3 and V is TRBV7-2, with 14 bases lining up with TRBD2. V was clipped by 5 bases and J by 7 bases; unmatched bases: 5. Germline CDR1 reads SGHTA; CDR2 reads FQGNSA. CDR3 length: 15 residues. The chain's CDR3 is CASSATSGRVNTQYF. CDR3 sequence (DNA): TGTGCCAGCAGCGCGACTAGCGGGAGGGTTAATACGCAGTATTTT.

The rearrangement uses TRBV7-2 and TRBJ1-5, with unresolved D. V was shortened by 2 bases and J by 0 bases, with 11 bases between the two germline ends. The CDR3 loop spans 16 amino acids. Germline V gene data show CDR1 as SGHTA and CDR2 as FQGNSA. The CDR3 region is CASSLSGGYSNQPQHF. The CDR3 bases are TGTGCCAGCAGCTTAAGTGGAGGGTATAGCAATCAGCCCCAGCATTTT.

For the CDR3, the DNA is TGTGCCAGCAGCTCCTATCCCGGGACACCGACCCTCCACTTT. Amino acid sequence: CASSSYPGTPTLHF. This chain joins TRBV7-6 and TRBJ1-6; possibly TRBD1 for D (6 bases). The V gene lost 4 bases and the J gene lost 14 bases, with 18 bases spanning the gap. This CDR3 is 14 amino acids long. The germline V gene has CDR1 SGHVS and CDR2 FNYEAQ. Full variable domain (rest looked up from reference TRBV7-6 and TRBJ1-6): GAGVSQSPRYKVTKRGQDVALRCDPISGHVSLYWYRQALGQGPEFLTYFNYEAQQDKSGLPNDRFSAERPEGSISTLTIQRTEQRDSAMYRCASSSYPGTPTLHFGNGTRLTVT.

This clone was seen only once. The chain joins TRBV2 to TRBJ1-1; D is unresolved. There are 13 residues in the CDR3. Germline CDR1 reads SNHLY; CDR2 reads FYNNEI. The V and J ends lost 6 bases and 1 base respectively, with 9 bases between them. The CDR3, as DNA: TGTGCCAGCAGGTCCACAGAGAACACTGAAGCTTTCTTT. This sequence encodes CASRSTENTEAFF.